This T cell receptor beta chain was retrieved from a study of CXCR3-negative and CXCR3-positive naive CD8 T cells. As for the study in general: Across all libraries, TRB reads numbered about 135 million, with about 1.5 +/- 0.3 million in each library. Findings and limits, study-wide: Memory CD8+ cells showed much lower diversity, while both naive subsets were comparably high. TRB CDR3 properties indicated TCR strength, while surface CD5 was similar across naive subsets.

Details on this clonotype: Its antigen is unknown.

Per germline, CDR1 MNHGY and CDR2 SAAAGT. This CDR3 spans 13 amino acids. UMI-labeled TRB cDNA libraries were prepared by 5' RACE. Reprocessing the 5' RACE reads, TCRdb reports a single entry for every CDR3 protein and omits DNA. The repertoire shows 20,000 to 25,000 distinct CDR3 sequences; the top ten hold about a fifth. The sequence derives from a human donor in good health. Some clones in this sample may be carry-over from other donors' samples. Sequencing input: memory CD8+ T cells from blood. The chain carries TRBV6-8 and TRBJ2-7. CDR3 sequence reads: CASSRVKSTEQYF.